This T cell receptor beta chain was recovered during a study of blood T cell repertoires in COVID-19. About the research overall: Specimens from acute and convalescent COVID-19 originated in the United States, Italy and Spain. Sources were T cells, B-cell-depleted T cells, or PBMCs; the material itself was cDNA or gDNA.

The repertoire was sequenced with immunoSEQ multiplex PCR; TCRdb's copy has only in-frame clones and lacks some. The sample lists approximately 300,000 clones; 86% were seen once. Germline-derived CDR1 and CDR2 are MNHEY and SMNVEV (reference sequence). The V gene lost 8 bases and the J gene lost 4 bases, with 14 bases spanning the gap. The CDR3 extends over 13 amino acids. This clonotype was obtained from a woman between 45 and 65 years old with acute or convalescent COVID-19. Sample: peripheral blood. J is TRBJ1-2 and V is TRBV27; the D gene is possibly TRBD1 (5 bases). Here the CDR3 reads CASGAWGPYGYTF. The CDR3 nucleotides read TGTGCCAGCGGAGCCTGGGGCCCCTATGGCTACACCTTC.